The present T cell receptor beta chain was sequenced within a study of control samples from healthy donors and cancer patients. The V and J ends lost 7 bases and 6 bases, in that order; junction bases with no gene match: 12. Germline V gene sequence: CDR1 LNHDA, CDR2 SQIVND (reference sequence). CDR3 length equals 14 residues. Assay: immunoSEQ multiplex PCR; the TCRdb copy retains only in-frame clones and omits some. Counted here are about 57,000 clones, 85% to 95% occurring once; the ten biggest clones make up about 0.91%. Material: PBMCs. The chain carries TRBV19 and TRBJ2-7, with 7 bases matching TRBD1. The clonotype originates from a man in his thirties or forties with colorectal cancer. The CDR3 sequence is CASTPRQGVGEQYF. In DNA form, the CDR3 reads TGTGCCAGTACGCCCCGACAGGGAGTTGGCGAGCAGTACTTC.